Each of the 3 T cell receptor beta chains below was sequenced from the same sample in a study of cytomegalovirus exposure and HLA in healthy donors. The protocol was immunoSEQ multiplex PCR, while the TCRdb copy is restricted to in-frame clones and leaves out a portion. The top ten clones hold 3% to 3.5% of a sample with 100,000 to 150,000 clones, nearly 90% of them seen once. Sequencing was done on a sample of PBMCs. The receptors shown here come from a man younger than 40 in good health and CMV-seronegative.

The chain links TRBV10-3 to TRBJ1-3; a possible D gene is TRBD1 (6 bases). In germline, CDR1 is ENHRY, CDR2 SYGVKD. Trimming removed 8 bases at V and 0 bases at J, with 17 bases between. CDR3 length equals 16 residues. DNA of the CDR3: TGTGCCATCCAACCAGGGGCGCTGACCTCTGGAAACACCATATATTTT. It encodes CAIQPGALTSGNTIYF.

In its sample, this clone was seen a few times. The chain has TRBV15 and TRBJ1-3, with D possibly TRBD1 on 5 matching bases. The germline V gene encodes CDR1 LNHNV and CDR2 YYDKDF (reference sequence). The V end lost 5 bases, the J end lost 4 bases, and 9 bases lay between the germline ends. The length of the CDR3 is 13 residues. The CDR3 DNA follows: TGTGCCACCAGCTTCCAGGGCGGAAACACCATATATTTT. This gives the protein CATSFQGGNTIYF.

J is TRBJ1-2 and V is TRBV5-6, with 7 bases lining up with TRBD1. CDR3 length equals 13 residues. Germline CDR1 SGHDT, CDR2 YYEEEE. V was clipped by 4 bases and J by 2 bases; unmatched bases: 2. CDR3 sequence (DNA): TGTGCCAGCAGCCCGGGACAGAACTATGGCTACACCTTC. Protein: CASSPGQNYGYTF.